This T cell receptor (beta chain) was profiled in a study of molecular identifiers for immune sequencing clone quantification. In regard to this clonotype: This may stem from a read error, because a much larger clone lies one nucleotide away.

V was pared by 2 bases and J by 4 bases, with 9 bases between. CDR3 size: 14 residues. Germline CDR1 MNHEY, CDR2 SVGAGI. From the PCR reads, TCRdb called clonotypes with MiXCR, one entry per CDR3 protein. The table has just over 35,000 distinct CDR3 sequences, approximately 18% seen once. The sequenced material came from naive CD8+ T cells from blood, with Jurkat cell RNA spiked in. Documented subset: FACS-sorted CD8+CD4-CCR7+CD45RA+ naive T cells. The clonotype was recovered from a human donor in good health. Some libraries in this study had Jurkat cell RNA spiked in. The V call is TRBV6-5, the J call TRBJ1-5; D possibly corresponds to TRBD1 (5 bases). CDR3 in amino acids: CASSYGAPNQPQHF. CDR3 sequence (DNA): TGTGCCAGCAGTTACGGGGCACCGAATCAGCCCCAGCATTTT.